The rows below give T cell receptor beta chains drawn from one sample of a study of blood T cell repertoires in COVID-19. Repertoires were generated with immunoSEQ multiplex PCR, while TCRdb's copy carries only in-frame clones and drops some. The repertoire holds about 310,000 clones, with 85% as singletons. Material for sequencing was PBMCs or T cells enriched from blood (not recorded which). The origin of the receptors is a woman aged 25 to 39 who had been exposed to COVID-19. Each CDR3 is given with its conserved first and last residue. D genes are given only for firm matches. Size values are once, few and many counts, or a class for expanded clones, and some rows have none.

D gene: TRBD2; V gene: TRBV4-2; clone size: NA; J gene: TRBJ2-3; CDR3 length: 19; CDR3 DNA: TGTGCCAGCAGCCAAGATGGGACTAGCGGGGGGGTGGGCACAGATACGCAGTATTTT; CDR3 protein: CASSQDGTSGGVGTDTQYF
D gene: TRBD1; V gene: TRBV7-6; clone size: NA; J gene: TRBJ1-3; CDR3 length: 17; CDR3 DNA: TGTGCCAGCAGCTTAGGCCCCAGGGGGACTTCTGGAAACACCATATATTTT; CDR3 protein: CASSLGPRGTSGNTIYF
D gene: TRBD2; V gene: TRBV25-1; clone size: NA; J gene: TRBJ2-7; CDR3 length: 15; CDR3 DNA: TGTGCCAGCAGCCCCTCACTAGCGGGAGCAGGAGAGCAGTACTTC; CDR3 protein: CASSPSLAGAGEQYF
D gene: NA; V gene: TRBV4-1; clone size: few; J gene: TRBJ2-1; CDR3 length: 14; CDR3 DNA: TGCGCCAGCAGCCAAGAGGTAGATTACAATGAGCAGTTCTTC; CDR3 protein: CASSQEVDYNEQFF
D gene: TRBD1; V gene: TRBV5-6; clone size: NA; J gene: TRBJ2-1; CDR3 length: 17; CDR3 DNA: TGTGCCAGCAGCCCCAACCCCGGGACAGGGTCCTACAATGAGCAGTTCTTC; CDR3 protein: CASSPNPGTGSYNEQFF
D gene: NA; V gene: TRBV5-1; clone size: once; J gene: TRBJ2-6; CDR3 length: 20; CDR3 DNA: TGCGCCAGCAGCTGGGTTGTGTCCCCTAGGGAGCAATCTGGGGCCAACGTCCTGACTTTC; CDR3 protein: CASSWVVSPREQSGANVLTF
D gene: NA; V gene: TRBV7-9; clone size: NA; J gene: TRBJ2-1; CDR3 length: 12; CDR3 DNA: TGTGCCAGCAGCTTTGGTGTCGGTGAGCAGTTCTTC; CDR3 protein: CASSFGVGEQFF
D gene: TRBD1; V gene: TRBV5-1; clone size: NA; J gene: TRBJ1-1; CDR3 length: 16; CDR3 DNA: TGCGCCAGCAGCTTGGCGCAGGGGGCAGGGGACACTGAAGCTTTCTTT; CDR3 protein: CASSLAQGAGDTEAFF
D gene: NA; V gene: TRBV19; clone size: NA; J gene: TRBJ1-1; CDR3 length: 12; CDR3 DNA: TGTGCCAGTAGTGGCGGGAACACTGAAGCTTTCTTT; CDR3 protein: CASSGGNTEAFF
D gene: NA; V gene: TRBV2; clone size: NA; J gene: TRBJ1-5; CDR3 length: 14; CDR3 DNA: TGTGCCAGCAGGGGGACAACGGGCAATCAGCCCCAGCATTTT; CDR3 protein: CASRGTTGNQPQHF
D gene: NA; V gene: TRBV2; clone size: NA; J gene: TRBJ1-5; CDR3 length: 18; CDR3 DNA: TGTGCCAGCAGTGAATATACCCAGGTGGGGGCTTGGAATCAGCCCCAGCATTTT; CDR3 protein: CASSEYTQVGAWNQPQHF
D gene: TRBD1; V gene: TRBV28; clone size: NA; J gene: TRBJ1-1; CDR3 length: 15; CDR3 DNA: TGTGCCAGCAGTTTAACGGACAGGGGTAGGGGTCAAGCTTTCTTT; CDR3 protein: CASSLTDRGRGQAFF
D gene: TRBD1; V gene: TRBV6-5; clone size: NA; J gene: TRBJ1-2; CDR3 length: 14; CDR3 DNA: TGTGCCAGCAGTTCGGGACAGGGGCTAAATGGCTACACCTTC; CDR3 protein: CASSSGQGLNGYTF
D gene: TRBD2; V gene: TRBV30; clone size: NA; J gene: TRBJ2-7; CDR3 length: 15; CDR3 DNA: TGTGCCTGGAGTCCTAGTAGCGGGAGTTTTGAAAAGCAGTACTTC; CDR3 protein: CAWSPSSGSFEKQYF
D gene: NA; V gene: TRBV3-1/TRBV3-2; clone size: NA; J gene: TRBJ1-1; CDR3 length: 13; CDR3 DNA: TGTGCCAGCAGCCCTGCGCGTCTTGGTGAAGCTTTCTTT; CDR3 protein: CASSPARLGEAFF
D gene: NA; V gene: TRBV30; clone size: NA; J gene: TRBJ1-6; CDR3 length: 12; CDR3 DNA: TGTGCCTGGAGTCGAACTCAGGGGCCCCTCCACTTT; CDR3 protein: CAWSRTQGPLHF
D gene: NA; V gene: TRBV6-1; clone size: NA; J gene: TRBJ2-5; CDR3 length: 17; CDR3 DNA: TGTGCCAGCAGTGCACACCGGCAGGGCTTGTACCAAGAGACCCAGTACTTC; CDR3 protein: CASSAHRQGLYQETQYF
D gene: TRBD2; V gene: TRBV15; clone size: few; J gene: TRBJ2-3; CDR3 length: 17; CDR3 DNA: TGTGCCACCAGCAGAGACCTTATTAGCGGGAGAACAGATACGCAGTATTTT; CDR3 protein: CATSRDLISGRTDTQYF
D gene: NA; V gene: TRBV19; clone size: NA; J gene: TRBJ1-1; CDR3 length: 13; CDR3 DNA: TGTGCCAGTAAGACTCCACCGAACACTGAAGCTTTCTTT; CDR3 protein: CASKTPPNTEAFF
D gene: NA; V gene: TRBV6-1; clone size: NA; J gene: TRBJ1-2; CDR3 length: 15; CDR3 DNA: TGTGCCAGCAGTGAAGAGGCGGCAGAGACTATGGGCTACACCTTC; CDR3 protein: CASSEEAAETMGYTF
D gene: NA; V gene: TRBV9; clone size: NA; J gene: TRBJ1-2; CDR3 length: 17; CDR3 DNA: TGTGCCAGCAGCGAGGGAGTTGGAAAGGCTAATAACTATGGCTACACCTTC; CDR3 protein: CASSEGVGKANNYGYTF
D gene: TRBD1; V gene: TRBV7-9; clone size: few; J gene: TRBJ2-7; CDR3 length: 16; CDR3 DNA: TGTGCCAGCAGCTTAGGGGTCGGGACAGGGAGGTACGAGCAGTACTTC; CDR3 protein: CASSLGVGTGRYEQYF
D gene: TRBD1; V gene: TRBV29-1; clone size: NA; J gene: TRBJ1-2; CDR3 length: 13; CDR3 DNA: TGCAGCGCCAGACAGGGGTCGACCCTGGGCTACACCTTC; CDR3 protein: CSARQGSTLGYTF
D gene: NA; V gene: TRBV5-1; clone size: NA; J gene: TRBJ1-2; CDR3 length: 13; CDR3 DNA: TGCGCCAGCAGCTTGGCCGGGTCAGGGGGCTACACCTTC; CDR3 protein: CASSLAGSGGYTF
D gene: TRBD1; V gene: TRBV19; clone size: NA; J gene: TRBJ1-2; CDR3 length: 16; CDR3 DNA: TGTGCCAGTAGTTCCTCCGGGACAGGCATAACGGAAGGCTACACCTTC; CDR3 protein: CASSSSGTGITEGYTF
D gene: NA; V gene: TRBV7-3; clone size: NA; J gene: TRBJ2-7; CDR3 length: 12; CDR3 DNA: TGTGCCAGCAGCTTAAACTCTGACGAGCAGTACTTC; CDR3 protein: CASSLNSDEQYF
D gene: TRBD1; V gene: TRBV14; clone size: NA; J gene: TRBJ2-1; CDR3 length: 16; CDR3 DNA: TGTGCCAGCAGCCTTTCCGGGACAGGTTTTTACAATGAGCAGTTCTTC; CDR3 protein: CASSLSGTGFYNEQFF
D gene: NA; V gene: TRBV6-5; clone size: NA; J gene: TRBJ2-2; CDR3 length: 13; CDR3 DNA: TGTGCCAGCAGTTACCTAAGATCGGGGGAGCTGTTTTTT; CDR3 protein: CASSYLRSGELFF
D gene: NA; V gene: TRBV7-2; clone size: NA; J gene: TRBJ1-2; CDR3 length: 13; CDR3 DNA: TGTGCCAGCAGCTTCGGCGGGAAATATGGCTACACCTTC; CDR3 protein: CASSFGGKYGYTF
D gene: TRBD2; V gene: TRBV10-3; clone size: NA; J gene: TRBJ2-2; CDR3 length: 15; CDR3 DNA: TGTGCCATCAGTGATCAGCGGGGGGTTAACGGGGAGCTGTTTTTT; CDR3 protein: CAISDQRGVNGELFF
D gene: TRBD1; V gene: TRBV24-1; clone size: NA; J gene: TRBJ1-5; CDR3 length: 16; CDR3 DNA: TGTGCCACCAGTGACTGCCAGGGGACAGGGTGTCAGCCCCAGCATTTT; CDR3 protein: CATSDCQGTGCQPQHF
D gene: TRBD1; V gene: TRBV27; clone size: NA; J gene: TRBJ1-2; CDR3 length: 14; CDR3 DNA: TGTGCCAGCAGTTTCATTGGACAGGGCTATGGCTACACCTTC; CDR3 protein: CASSFIGQGYGYTF
D gene: NA; V gene: TRBV19; clone size: NA; J gene: TRBJ1-1; CDR3 length: 14; CDR3 DNA: TGTGCCGCGCTATCACAGGTTGGGAACACTGAAGCTTTCTTT; CDR3 protein: CAALSQVGNTEAFF
D gene: TRBD1; V gene: TRBV19; clone size: NA; J gene: TRBJ1-4; CDR3 length: 14; CDR3 DNA: TGTGCCACCTACGCGGGACAGGGGCACGAAAAACTGTTTTTT; CDR3 protein: CATYAGQGHEKLFF
D gene: TRBD1; V gene: TRBV9; clone size: NA; J gene: TRBJ2-1; CDR3 length: 15; CDR3 DNA: TGTGCCAGCAGCGTAAAACAGGGGGCGGACAATGAGCAGTTCTTC; CDR3 protein: CASSVKQGADNEQFF
D gene: TRBD1; V gene: TRBV7-9; clone size: NA; J gene: TRBJ1-3; CDR3 length: 15; CDR3 DNA: TGTGCCAGCAGACCCGAGGACAGGGGAGGCCACACCATATATTTT; CDR3 protein: CASRPEDRGGHTIYF
D gene: NA; V gene: TRBV28; clone size: once; J gene: TRBJ1-6; CDR3 length: 15; CDR3 DNA: TGTGCCAGCAGTTTCTCTGGGGGCCATAATTCACCCCTCCACTTT; CDR3 protein: CASSFSGGHNSPLHF
D gene: NA; V gene: TRBV4-3; clone size: NA; J gene: TRBJ1-2; CDR3 length: 16; CDR3 DNA: TGCGCCAGCAGCCAAGATTGGTCAGACTCCTCCTATGGCTACACCTTC; CDR3 protein: CASSQDWSDSSYGYTF
D gene: NA; V gene: TRBV19; clone size: NA; J gene: TRBJ1-3; CDR3 length: 16; CDR3 DNA: TGTGCCAGTAGTATGAATCGGGTCCTCTCTGGAAACACCATATATTTT; CDR3 protein: CASSMNRVLSGNTIYF
D gene: NA; V gene: TRBV7-9; clone size: NA; J gene: TRBJ1-2; CDR3 length: 16; CDR3 DNA: TGTGCCAGCAGCGTTATATACCCGGGGGGAATTGGAGGCTACACCTTC; CDR3 protein: CASSVIYPGGIGGYTF
D gene: TRBD1; V gene: TRBV6-6; clone size: few; J gene: TRBJ1-5; CDR3 length: 17; CDR3 DNA: TGTGCCAGCAGTCGGCCCCCGGACAGGGTTGGCAATCAGCCCCAGCATTTT; CDR3 protein: CASSRPPDRVGNQPQHF
D gene: NA; V gene: TRBV6-5; clone size: NA; J gene: TRBJ1-5; CDR3 length: 14; CDR3 DNA: TGTGCCAGCGGAGAACCGTATAGCAATCAGCCCCAGCATTTT; CDR3 protein: CASGEPYSNQPQHF
D gene: TRBD1; V gene: TRBV6-5; clone size: NA; J gene: TRBJ1-1; CDR3 length: 15; CDR3 DNA: TGTGCCAGCAGGGGAACCCGGGACAGGGCGGCTGAAGCTTTCTTT; CDR3 protein: CASRGTRDRAAEAFF
D gene: TRBD1; V gene: TRBV11-3; clone size: NA; J gene: TRBJ1-1; CDR3 length: 21; CDR3 DNA: TGTGCCAGCAGCTTAGAATGGGACAGGGGGCGCCTAGGAGGGATGAACACTGAAGCTTTCTTT; CDR3 protein: CASSLEWDRGRLGGMNTEAFF